A selection of T cell receptor beta chains follows, all from one sample in a study of T cell responses to AZD1222 COVID-19 vaccine. Libraries were prepared by immunoSEQ multiplex PCR; TCRdb keeps only in-frame clonotypes and omits some of them. Among 150,000 to 180,000 clones listed, approximately 91% were seen once. The sequencing used peripheral blood, collected 28 days after the second AZD1222 dose. The receptor set was obtained from an adult who received the AZD1222 COVID-19 vaccine. Each CDR3 is given without its conserved first and last residue. The D gene is left open where the match is weak.

J | V | D | CDR3
TRBJ2-7 | TRBV12-3/TRBV12-4 | - | ASSNQGVEQY
TRBJ2-3 | TRBV11-3 | - | ASSLDSTATQY
TRBJ1-4 | TRBV6-5 | TRBD1 | ASSSDRGKEKLF
TRBJ2-7 | TRBV5-1 | TRBD2 | ASSLGGLADEQY
TRBJ2-1 | TRBV10-1 | TRBD1 | ASSESLRTGRNEQF
TRBJ1-1 | TRBV29-1 | - | SVPRGPQGSSTEAF
TRBJ2-3 | TRBV3-1/TRBV3-2 | - | ASSQDLRVDTQY
TRBJ2-3 | TRBV6-5 | - | ASSLRAFRGEY
TRBJ1-2 | TRBV30 | - | AWTLQHYGYT
TRBJ1-5 | TRBV3-1/TRBV3-2 | - | ASSQDRGLGQPQH
TRBJ2-3 | TRBV5-1 | TRBD2 | ASSWPLAGEQY
TRBJ2-3 | TRBV2 | - | ASTPGPAPSTDTQY
TRBJ1-3 | TRBV30 | TRBD1 | ALDRDISGNTIY
TRBJ1-2 | TRBV9 | - | ASSVGRVDSPYGYT
TRBJ1-4 | TRBV25-1 | - | ASSVYRATNEKLF
TRBJ1-6 | TRBV10-3 | TRBD1 | AISGTADSPLH
TRBJ2-7 | TRBV11-2 | TRBD2 | ASSLAGGDHEQY
TRBJ1-5 | TRBV9 | - | ASSAGPTQQPQH
TRBJ2-6 | TRBV19 | TRBD1 | ASSDRGGANVLT
TRBJ2-1 | TRBV5-1 | TRBD2 | ASSVSGPNNEQF
TRBJ1-1 | TRBV19 | TRBD1 | ASWVIGQENTEAF
TRBJ1-1 | TRBV4-2 | - | ASSQELKTGNTEAF
TRBJ2-1 | TRBV5-4 | TRBD2 | ASSSGLAGVVEQF
TRBJ1-2 | TRBV4-1 | TRBD1 | ASSQTTGGPYGYT
TRBJ2-7 | TRBV27 | - | ASSLFSEQY
TRBJ1-6 | TRBV27 | - | ASSWGVDNSPLH
TRBJ1-1 | TRBV2 | - | ASSEMNTEAF
TRBJ2-3 | TRBV11-3 | - | ASSLENRDYTSTDTQY
TRBJ1-4 | TRBV28 | - | ASSLGIEKLF
TRBJ2-7 | TRBV7-8 | TRBD1 | ASSGGTGGMSSYEQY
TRBJ2-7 | TRBV5-1 | - | ASSPNSGTLAEQY
TRBJ2-1 | TRBV5-6 | - | ASSLTGPYNEQF
TRBJ1-1 | TRBV10-2 | - | ASSESGGPGSEAF
TRBJ1-5 | TRBV7-2 | - | ASSLEGAGGSNQPQH
TRBJ1-2 | TRBV24-1 | - | ATSDPGVNYGYT
TRBJ2-7 | TRBV10-2 | TRBD1 | ASSDLGQRGEQY
TRBJ1-5 | TRBV11-2 | - | ASSLDPVSNQPQH
TRBJ1-1 | TRBV7-2 | - | ASSLDHNTEAF
TRBJ1-1 | TRBV6-5 | TRBD1 | ASSLTGTGNPEAF
TRBJ1-1 | TRBV7-9 | - | ASSSGQNFTEAF
TRBJ1-2 | TRBV27 | - | ASSTHKGIIYGYT
TRBJ2-5 | TRBV18 | TRBD1 | ASSPPRGRETQY
TRBJ2-7 | TRBV14 | - | ASSQLHGPYEQY
TRBJ1-2 | TRBV7-2 | - | ASSQRSENYGYT
TRBJ2-3 | TRBV7-3 | - | ASSLTNTDTQY